This T cell receptor beta chain was sequenced in a study of T cells in Graves' hyperthyroidism and ophthalmopathy. Study-wide results and caveats: The model's output predicted ophthalmopathy at a median of roughly 6.9 months prior to onset.

Regarding this clonotype: The antigen is unknown.

The CDR3 contains 13 residues. Germline V gene sequence: CDR1 SNHLY, CDR2 FYNNEI. V lost 8 bases to trimming and J lost 4 bases, with 11 bases between them. It was RNA transcripts that yielded the amplified TCR beta CDR3 regions. RT-PCR in the first round (using the HTBI primer set) targeted the TCR CDR3. MiXCR was run by TCRdb on the multiplex PCR reads, yielding one entry per CDR3 protein. This sample yields roughly 290,000 distinct CDR3 sequences, of which over 15% are seen a single time; roughly 53% belongs to the top ten. The sample was blood. The receptor was derived from a woman aged 60-70 years with Graves' ophthalmopathy. The chain links TRBV2 to TRBJ2-2; D is unresolved. The DNA of the CDR3 is TGTGCCAGCGGATCTAGTTTCACCGGGGAGCTGTTTTTT. Its protein is CASGSSFTGELFF.